This is a list of T cell receptor beta chains from one sample in a study of blood T cell repertoires in COVID-19. Repertoires were generated with immunoSEQ multiplex PCR, while TCRdb's copy carries only in-frame clones and drops some. The sample yields some 280,000 clones, roughly nine tenths seen once. The sample taken for sequencing was peripheral blood. The receptor source for this set is a middle-aged woman who had recovered from COVID-19. Each CDR3 is given with its conserved first and last residue. The D gene is left open where the match is weak. Only some rows state a clone size, as once, few, many or a class for expanded clones.

16	TRBD1	TRBJ1-2	TRBV7-2	NA	TGTGCCAGCAGCTTAGGGGGACAGGGCGTAAACTATGGCTACACCTTC	CASSLGGQGVNYGYTF
16	TRBD2	TRBJ2-1	TRBV5-1	NA	TGCGCCAGCCATAACGTACTAGCGGGAGAGAGGAATGAGCAGTTCTTC	CASHNVLAGERNEQFF
14	NA	TRBJ2-2	TRBV3-1/TRBV3-2	NA	TGTGCCAGCAGCCAAGACGGGGTTCCTGGGGAGCTGTTTTTT	CASSQDGVPGELFF
17	NA	TRBJ2-1	TRBV9	NA	TGTGCCAGCAGCGCGTGGAATGGGGCAGACCTGAGGAATGAGCAGTTCTTC	CASSAWNGADLRNEQFF
15	TRBD2	TRBJ2-3	TRBV7-3	NA	TGTGCCAGCAGCACCTTAGCGGGGGGCACAGATACGCAGTATTTT	CASSTLAGGTDTQYF
17	TRBD2	TRBJ2-1	TRBV7-2	NA	TGTGCCAGCAGCCCGGGACTAGCGGGAGGGAGGGACAATGAGCAGTTCTTC	CASSPGLAGGRDNEQFF
14	TRBD2	TRBJ2-7	TRBV5-1	NA	TGCGCCAGCAGTGAAGCGGGAGGTTCCTACGAGCAGTACTTC	CASSEAGGSYEQYF
14	NA	TRBJ1-1	TRBV5-1	NA	TGCGCCAGCAGCTTTGACAGGTCGGTCACTGAAGCTTTCTTT	CASSFDRSVTEAFF
14	TRBD1	TRBJ2-7	TRBV2	NA	TGTGCCAGCAGTGAGGGACAGGTCTCCTACGAGCAGTACTTC	CASSEGQVSYEQYF
16	TRBD1	TRBJ2-1	TRBV28	NA	TGTGCCAGCAGTTCATTCGCCGGGACAGGGGGAAATGAGCAGTTCTTC	CASSSFAGTGGNEQFF
17	TRBD2	TRBJ2-3	TRBV18	NA	TGTGCCAGCTCACTTCTCCGACTAGCGGGGAACACAGATACGCAGTATTTT	CASSLLRLAGNTDTQYF
15	NA	TRBJ2-2	TRBV7-3	once	TGTGCCAGCAGCGGTGGCGGATCGAACACCGGGGAGCTGTTTTTT	CASSGGGSNTGELFF
17	TRBD2	TRBJ2-2	TRBV4-1	once	TGCGCCAGCAGCCAAGAGGGACTAGCGGGCAACACCGGGGAGCTGTTTTTT	CASSQEGLAGNTGELFF
16	TRBD2	TRBJ2-7	TRBV28	NA	TGTGCCAGCAGCAGCACTAGCGGGAGGTCTCCTACGCAGCAGTACTTC	CASSSTSGRSPTQQYF
16	NA	TRBJ2-2	TRBV28	once	TGTGCCAGCAGTTTCCACTCAGAGGCGGGCACCGGGGAGCTGTTTTTT	CASSFHSEAGTGELFF
15	TRBD2	TRBJ2-5	TRBV5-4	NA	TGTGCCAGCAGCTTGAAACTAGCGGAACAAGAGACCCAGTACTTC	CASSLKLAEQETQYF
16	TRBD2	TRBJ2-7	TRBV9	NA	TGTGCCAGCAGCGTAGGTGGTAGCGGGGGTATCTACGAGCAGTACTTC	CASSVGGSGGIYEQYF
11	NA	TRBJ2-7	TRBV2	NA	TGTGCCAGCAGTGACCACTACGAGCAGTACTTC	CASSDHYEQYF
16	TRBD2	TRBJ2-5	TRBV15	NA	TGTGCCACCACCCCTGATGCAGCGGGACTCCAAGAGACCCAGTACTTC	CATTPDAAGLQETQYF
18	TRBD2	TRBJ2-1	TRBV4-1	NA	TGCGCCAGCAGCCGCACTTTGCGGGAGAAAGGAGGGCGCAATGAGCAGTTCTTC	CASSRTLREKGGRNEQFF
15	NA	TRBJ2-2	TRBV5-3	NA	TGTGCCAGAAGCTTCGGGACACCGGACACCGGGGAGCTGTTTTTT	CARSFGTPDTGELFF
13	TRBD1	TRBJ1-1	TRBV30	NA	TGTGCCTGGAGTGTACAGGGGTACACTGAAGCTTTCTTT	CAWSVQGYTEAFF
13	TRBD1	TRBJ1-4	TRBV30	once	TGTGCCTGGAACCCCCAGGGGGCTGAAAAACTGTTTTTT	CAWNPQGAEKLFF
15	TRBD1	TRBJ2-7	TRBV9	NA	TGTGCCAGCAGCGTAGCTCCTGGGACAGGGGGTGAGCAGTACTTC	CASSVAPGTGGEQYF